The 26 T cell receptor beta chains listed next were all sequenced from one sample in a study of T cell repertoires in cytomegalovirus infection. Their cognate antigens are unknown. TCRdb re-derived calls from the reads in MiXCR, one entry per CDR3 protein. The sample contains 550,000 to 850,000 distinct CDR3 sequences, around a third of which appear only once. Sequenced here: cultured PBMCs, sampled from culture after CMV antigen stimulation. The receptors were gathered from a human donor in good health (CMV status not recorded). Some clones in this sample may be carry-over from other donors' samples.

The V and J genes are TRBV24-1 and TRBJ2-1; 10 bases are shared with TRBD2. This CDR3 is built from 14 residues. The ends lost 5 bases at V and 5 bases at J; junction bases unmatched: 2. CDR1 and CDR2 (germline): KGHDR, SFDVKD. In nucleotides, the CDR3 is TGTGCCACCAGTGGTGGGACTAGCGACAATGAGCAGTTCTTC. Translated, it gives CATSGGTSDNEQFF.

The CDR3 nucleotides are TGTGCCAGTAATAATATAGGGGGGACTAATGAAAAACTGTTTTTT. Translating gives CASNNIGGTNEKLFF. V usage is TRBV19 and J usage is TRBJ1-4; tentatively, D is TRBD1 (6 bases). V was trimmed by 7 bases and J by 2 bases, leaving 14 bases between them. Germline CDR1 and CDR2: LNHDA and SQIVND (reference sequence). There are 15 residues in the CDR3. The variable domain in full, with the rest retrieved from reference TRBV19 and TRBJ1-4, is DGGITQSPKYLFRKEGQNVTLSCEQNLNHDAMYWYRQDPGQGLRLIYYSQIVNDFQKGDIAEGYSVSREKKESFPLTVTSAQKNPTAFYLCASNNIGGTNEKLFFGSGTQLSVL.

This clonotype was seen more than once but under ten times. The V gene is TRBV7-2, the J gene TRBJ2-1, with TRBD2 matching 8 bases. CDR3 length equals 15 residues. V dropped 5 bases and J dropped 10; count of bases not matched to a gene: 13. Germline V gene sequence: CDR1 SGHTA, CDR2 FQGNSA. The CDR3 DNA is TGTGCCAGCAGCACGTCCGGGACTAGGGGAGGCGAGCAGTTCTTC. It specifies CASSTSGTRGGEQFF.

V is TRBV7-9 and J is TRBJ1-6, with a weak D call TRBD1 (5 bases). Trimming left V 3 bases short and J 4 bases short, with 7 bases between. There are 14 residues in the CDR3. The germline V gene encodes CDR1 SEHNR and CDR2 FQNEAQ (reference sequence). The CDR3 DNA follows: TGTGCCAGCAGCTTCGGGGCTTATAATTCACCCCTCCACTTT. Amino acids: CASSFGAYNSPLHF.

This clonotype was counted a few times. The V call is TRBV7-9, the J call TRBJ1-1; D not certain. Germline loops: CDR1 SEHNR, CDR2 FQNEAQ (reference sequence). The V gene lost 6 bases and the J gene lost 1 base, with 6 bases spanning the gap. The CDR3 consists of 12 residues. The CDR3 region has the DNA TGTGCCAGCAGGTACGGGAACACTGAAGCTTTCTTT. Translation: CASRYGNTEAFF.

The sample holds a few counts of this clonotype. The rearrangement links TRBV27 to TRBJ2-5; perhaps TRBD2 as D (5 bases). The CDR3 covers 15 residues. Trimming took off 2 bases at V and 0 bases at J, with 10 bases between the two ends. Germline CDR1 is MNHEY and CDR2 is SMNVEV (reference sequence). CDR3 in amino acids: CASSLLSANQETQYF. Written as DNA, the CDR3 is TGTGCCAGCAGTTTACTTAGCGCGAACCAAGAGACCCAGTACTTC.

In this sample, this clonotype turned up a few times. The V gene is TRBV7-2, the J gene TRBJ1-5; a possible D gene is TRBD1 (6 bases). CDR1 is SGHTA, CDR2 FQGNSA, per germline. Trimming stripped 5 bases from V and 6 bases from J, with 14 bases between. The CDR3 is 14 residues long. CDR3 sequence reads: CASSQGSPGQPQHF. The CDR3 DNA sequence: TGTGCCAGCAGCCAGGGGAGTCCAGGTCAGCCCCAGCATTTT.

This rearrangement joins TRBV4-1 to TRBJ2-7; D gene unclear. The germline CDR1 and CDR2 sequences are MGHRA and YSYEKL. The CDR3 has 13 residues. V shed 1 base and J shed 4 bases, with 8 bases lying between them. The CDR3 loop is CASSQAPHYEQYF. The CDR3 DNA follows: TGCGCCAGCAGCCAAGCTCCTCATTACGAGCAGTACTTC.

This clonotype showed up just a few times. This sequence joins TRBV20-1 and TRBJ2-3, with TRBD2 matching 10 bases. The germline CDR1 and CDR2 sequences are DFQATT and SNEGSKA (reference sequence). CDR3 length equals 17 residues. Trimming removed 2 bases from V and 2 bases from J; junction bases left unmatched: 10. In DNA form, the CDR3 reads TGCAGTGCTAGACCGGGGATAGCGGGAGGTCACACAGATACGCAGTATTTT. Protein product: CSARPGIAGGHTDTQYF.

The V and J genes are TRBV20-1 and TRBJ2-1; D gene uncertain. This CDR3 is 13 amino acids long. The germline V gene has CDR1 DFQATT and CDR2 SNEGSKA (reference sequence). V was cut by 3 bases and J by 4 bases, with 10 bases left in between. CDR3 bases: TGCAGTGCTAGGGAGAGCGCTTACAATGAGCAGTTCTTC. The encoded protein is CSARESAYNEQFF.

CDR3 sequence (DNA): TGTGCCAGCAGTCCAGGGGGCTGGGACACTGAAGCTTTCTTT. Translating it yields CASSPGGWDTEAFF. The V call is TRBV27, the J call TRBJ1-1, with 8 bases that match TRBD1. V gave up 5 bases and J gave up 3 bases; unmatched junction bases: 5. Per germline, CDR1 MNHEY and CDR2 SMNVEV (reference sequence). The CDR3 length is 14 residues.

This sequence joins TRBV20-1 and TRBJ2-1; 11 bases fit TRBD2. This CDR3 has 15 amino acids. In germline, CDR1 is DFQATT, CDR2 SNEGSKA (reference sequence). V was pared by 1 base and J by 9 bases, with 8 bases of the junction left unmatched. In DNA, the CDR3 is TGCAGTGCTAGAGGAGATAGCGGGGGGGCCCGTGAGCAGTTCTTC. It encodes CSARGDSGGAREQFF.

CDR3 residues: CASSGTGYNQPQHF. The CDR3 DNA reads as TGTGCCAGCAGCGGGACAGGGTACAATCAGCCCCAGCATTTT. V usage is TRBV7-9 and J usage is TRBJ1-5; 9 bases align to TRBD1. Germline V gene sequence: CDR1 SEHNR, CDR2 FQNEAQ (reference sequence). Trimming cost V 5 bases and J 3 bases; bases outside gene matches: 2. This CDR3 spans 14 amino acids.

This rearrangement joins TRBV2 to TRBJ1-5, with 10 bases matching TRBD1. Germline CDR1 is SNHLY and CDR2 is FYNNEI. The ends lost 6 bases at V and 5 bases at J; junction bases unmatched: 7. The CDR3 consists of 15 residues. The CDR3: CASRLDRGTDQPQHF. DNA of the CDR3: TGTGCCAGCAGGTTGGACAGGGGGACCGATCAGCCCCAGCATTTT.

This clonotype was found many times. The chain has TRBV7-2 and TRBJ1-5; D gene unclear. The CDR3 contains 13 residues. Germline V gene data show CDR1 as SGHTA and CDR2 as FQGNSA. V lost 1 base to trimming and J lost 3 bases, with 4 bases between them. CDR3 in DNA: TGTGCCAGCAGCTTAGAAACCAATCAGCCCCAGCATTTT. Amino acids: CASSLETNQPQHF.

V is TRBV6-2 or TRBV6-3 and J is TRBJ2-7, with D possibly being TRBD1 (6 bases). The germline gives CDR1 MNHEY, CDR2 SVGEGT. This CDR3 has 13 amino acids. V was cut by 10 bases and J by 3 bases, with 16 bases left in between. Here the CDR3 DNA reads TGTGCCACCAAGGCGACAGGAGACTACGAGCAGTACTTC. Amino acids: CATKATGDYEQYF.

The DNA for the CDR3 is TGTGCCAGCAGTCCCGACAGGTGGGGGACCAATCAGCCCCAGCATTTT. Translation: CASSPDRWGTNQPQHF. V gene TRBV2 combines with J gene TRBJ1-5, with a weak D call TRBD1 (6 bases). Germline assignment: CDR1 SNHLY and CDR2 FYNNEI. V dropped 5 bases and J dropped 3 bases, with 17 bases sitting between them. The CDR3 covers 16 residues.

Only a few counts were recorded for this clonotype. This chain uses TRBV12-3 or TRBV12-4 with TRBJ1-2, with D perhaps matching TRBD1 (6 bases). The CDR3 is made up of 15 amino acids. Trimming removed 2 bases from V and 3 bases from J, with 13 bases in between. CDR3 in DNA: TGTGCCAGCAGTTTAAATGCAGGGGTGGACTATGGCTACACCTTC. Translated: CASSLNAGVDYGYTF.

This clonotype has at least ten counts. The chain employs TRBV7-2 and TRBJ2-7, with D uncertain. The V gene's germline CDR1 is SGHTA and CDR2 FQGNSA. The germline V and J ends were trimmed by 1 base and 6 bases, with 10 bases remaining between them. The CDR3 consists of 13 residues. The CDR3: CASSLDPAAEQYF. DNA for the CDR3: TGTGCCAGCAGCTTAGACCCCGCTGCCGAGCAGTACTTC.

V usage is TRBV6-2 or TRBV6-3 and J usage is TRBJ2-1; the D is unclear. Germline lookup yields CDR1 MNHEY and CDR2 SVGEGT. The CDR3 spans 13 residues. Trimming cost V 2 bases and J 8 bases, with 10 bases left between them. This chain's CDR3 is CASSYRDGDEQFF. As DNA, the CDR3 is TGTGCCAGCAGTTACCGAGATGGGGATGAGCAGTTCTTC.

This chain joins TRBV19 and TRBJ2-3, with D tentatively TRBD1 (6 bases). V was clipped by 7 bases and J by 2 bases, with 19 bases between them. The CDR3 is made up of 16 amino acids. Looked up from germline, CDR1 is LNHDA and CDR2 is SQIVND (reference sequence). The CDR3 coding sequence is TGTGCCAGTACCCCTAACAAGGGACACACCACAGATACGCAGTATTTT. Its translation is CASTPNKGHTTDTQYF.

This chain links TRBV7-6 with TRBJ1-5; TRBD1 might be the D (5 bases). Germline V gene lookup returns CDR1 SGHVS and CDR2 FNYEAQ. The V gene lost 1 base and the J gene lost 12 bases, with 10 bases spanning the gap. This CDR3 is built from 12 residues. The CDR3 DNA reads as TGTGCCAGCAGCTTAGTAGGAGGGGACCAGCATTTT. This encodes CASSLVGGDQHF.

This chain connects TRBV20-1 to TRBJ2-7; possibly TRBD2 for D (5 bases). Trimming took 3 bases from V and 4 from J, leaving 16 bases between them. CDR1 DFQATT and CDR2 SNEGSKA come from the germline V gene (reference sequence). CDR3 length: 14 residues. The CDR3 is CSASTGNNRYEQYF. The CDR3 DNA reads TGCAGTGCTAGTACGGGGAATAATCGGTACGAGCAGTACTTC.

Concerning this clonotype: One end of the junction varies from germline; a read error may be responsible. The V gene is TRBV5-3, the J gene TRBJ2-3; D might be TRBD1 (6 bases). TRBV5-3 carries the ORF label, with uncertain function. The length of the CDR3 is 15 residues. The CDR3 spells CASSLGAVLGDTQYF. CDR3 DNA sequence: TGTGCCAGCAGCTTGGGGGCTGTCCTTGGAGATACGCAGTATTTT.

The CDR3 bases are TGTGCCAGCAGGGTGACAGGGCAATCTTTCTTT. Translating it yields CASRVTGQSFF. The rearrangement joins TRBV12-3 or TRBV12-4 to TRBJ1-1; 7 bases match TRBD1. The CDR3 sequence is 11 residues long. After removal of 6 bases from V and 12 bases from J, the junction contained 7 bases not matched to a gene.

Of note for this clonotype: This clone may be a read error of a much larger clone one base away. V and J are TRBV5-4 and TRBJ2-5; the match to TRBD1 covers 8 bases. The CDR3 sequence is 13 residues long. CDR1 is SGHNT and CDR2 is YYREEE in the germline V gene (reference sequence). The V segment lost 4 bases and the J segment 4 bases; nucleotides outside the gene matches: 3. CDR3 nucleotide sequence: TGTGCCAGCAGCAAGGACAGGGTAGAGACCCAGTACTTC. Amino acid sequence: CASSKDRVETQYF.